Here is one T cell receptor (beta chain) with its context. The data were taken from a study of blood T cell repertoires in COVID-19. TCRdb's copy holds only in-frame clones and misses some; the assay was immunoSEQ multiplex PCR. The repertoire has 300,000 or so clones, roughly 87% of them found once; the top ten carry over 0.8%. The CDR3 has 12 amino acids. The germline V and J ends were trimmed by 7 bases and 3 bases, with 9 bases remaining between them. The V gene's germline CDR1 is MDHEN and CDR2 SYDVKM. The chain uses TRBV28 and TRBJ1-1; D call uncertain. The TCR sequence derives from a woman in her twenties or thirties who had recovered from COVID-19. The specimen sequenced was PBMCs or T cells enriched from blood (not recorded which). The CDR3 is CASIGSYTEAFF. As DNA, the CDR3 is TGTGCCAGCATTGGGAGCTACACTGAAGCTTTCTTT.